A single sample is the source of the 7 T cell receptor beta chains below, sequenced in a study of monozygotic twins with inflammatory bowel disease. TCRdb re-called the 5' RACE reads and catalogs CDR3 proteins one per entry, DNA excluded. The table lists about 160,000 distinct CDR3 sequences. Specimen: blood. These receptors came from a human donor with ulcerative colitis or Crohn's disease, or a healthy co-twin of an affected twin (not recorded which).

The chain has TRBV7-2 and TRBJ2-3; TCRdb reports TRBD1, a call that lacks DNA to check it against. From germline, CDR1 is SGHTA and CDR2 FQGNSA. This CDR3 is built from 15 residues. The CDR3 here is CASSLDFGRADTQYF.

This chain links TRBV12-3 or TRBV12-4 with TRBJ1-2. The CDR3 contains 14 residues. The CDR3 here is CASSLDHRAYGYTF.

The V gene is TRBV20-1, the J gene TRBJ2-5. The CDR3 contains 11 residues. Germline lookup yields CDR1 DFQATT and CDR2 SNEGSKA (reference sequence). This CDR3 is CSAVLQETQYF.

This sequence joins TRBV7-3 and TRBJ2-5; the D call of TRBD1 rests on TCRdb alone, since no DNA is present to check it. This CDR3 has 14 amino acids. CDR1 SGHTA and CDR2 FQGTGA come from the germline V gene. The CDR3 protein is CASSPHRGQETQYF.

The CDR3 here is CASIARAEGNTEAFF. This rearrangement joins TRBV19 to TRBJ1-1. The germline V gene encodes CDR1 LNHDA and CDR2 SQIVND (reference sequence). The CDR3 is 15 amino acids.

This chain links TRBV21-1 with TRBJ2-1. TRBV21-1 is a pseudogene segment. This CDR3 is built from 14 residues. This chain's CDR3 is CASTLTGAHNEQFF.

The chain links TRBV7-2 to TRBJ2-7; TCRdb indicates TRBD1, and absent DNA this call remains unverified. Germline V CDR1 and CDR2: SGHTA, FQGNSA. The CDR3 has 14 residues. CDR3 sequence: CASSLQTDSYEQYF.